This entry lists 16 T cell receptor beta chains sequenced from one sample in a study of blood T cell repertoires in COVID-19. The table came from immunoSEQ multiplex PCR; TCRdb's copy has only in-frame clones and leaves some out. Of about 120,000 clones in the sample, around 86% are singletons; the top ten hold about 4.5%. What was sequenced was peripheral blood. These receptors were obtained from a man aged 40-49 years with acute or convalescent COVID-19.

A few counts support this clone. The rearrangement uses TRBV21-1 and TRBJ2-7; the table calls TRBD1, which could not be checked here. TRBV21-1 is a known pseudogene. The CDR3 covers 14 residues. CDR3 in DNA: TGTGCCAGCAGCAAAGATTCCAGGGCCTACGAGCAGTACTTC. This sequence encodes CASSKDSRAYEQYF.

This clone was detected once. V is TRBV14 and J is TRBJ2-2; 7 bases agree with TRBD2. The CDR3 runs 16 residues. Trimming at V came to 1 base and at J to 6 bases, leaving 8 bases not matched to a gene. Germline CDR1 and CDR2: SGHDN and FVKESK. In DNA, the CDR3 is TGTGCCAGCAGCCAAGTTGCGGGAGAGGATGCCGGGGAGCTGTTTTTT. Translating it yields CASSQVAGEDAGELFF.

V gene TRBV5-6 combines with J gene TRBJ2-7, with 7 bases lining up with TRBD1. Germline V lookup: CDR1 SGHDT, CDR2 YYEEEE. Trimming removed 0 bases from V and 2 bases from J; junction bases left unmatched: 5. The CDR3 contains 15 residues. For the CDR3, the DNA is TGTGCCAGCAGCTTGGGGACAGGCATCACCTACGAGCAGTACTTC. Its translation is CASSLGTGITYEQYF.

The chain uses TRBV5-1 and TRBJ1-5, with TRBD1 matching over 7 bases. The CDR3 spans 15 residues. Trimming removed 4 bases from V and 3 bases from J; junction bases left unmatched: 7. Germline CDR1 is SGHRS and CDR2 is YFSETQ. CDR3 in DNA: TGCGCCAGCAGCAAGGGGGGACAGTACAATCAGCCCCAGCATTTT. Protein product: CASSKGGQYNQPQHF.

This clone is a singleton in its sample. The chain recombines TRBV5-4 with TRBJ2-2; D is unclear. The CDR3 consists of 11 residues. Germline V gene sequence: CDR1 SGHNT, CDR2 YYREEE (reference sequence). Trimming removed 3 bases from V and 6 bases from J, with 3 bases in between. As DNA, the CDR3 is TGTGCCAGCAGCTCCGCCGGGGAGCTGTTTTTT. Its protein product is CASSSAGELFF.

This chain connects TRBV20-1 to TRBJ1-1, with 9 bases aligning to TRBD1. The ends lost 3 bases at V and 5 bases at J; junction bases unmatched: 4. Germline values: CDR1 DFQATT, CDR2 SNEGSKA (reference sequence). The CDR3 totals 13 residues. CDR3 nucleotide sequence: TGCAGTGCTAGTTCGACAGGGGGAACTGAAGCTTTCTTT. Translating it yields CSASSTGGTEAFF.

The J gene is TRBJ2-5, the V gene TRBV4-2; TRBD2 might be the D (5 bases). The CDR3 runs to 15 residues. Germline lookup yields CDR1 LGHNA and CDR2 YNFKEQ. Trimming cost V 0 bases and J 5 bases, with 13 bases left between them. The CDR3 nucleotides read TGTGCCAGCAGCCAAGAACTAGGCGGTCTGGAGACCCAGTACTTC. Amino acid sequence: CASSQELGGLETQYF.

This rearrangement joins TRBV19 to TRBJ1-5; D not certain. V lost 7 bases to trimming and J lost 6 bases, with 4 bases between them. Germline V gene data show CDR1 as LNHDA and CDR2 as SQIVND (reference sequence). The CDR3 is 10 amino acids. The DNA for the CDR3 is TGTGCCAGTACGGTTCAGCCCCAGCATTTT. This encodes CASTVQPQHF.

The chain couples TRBV7-3 to TRBJ2-1; D remains unclear. CDR1 SGHTA and CDR2 FQGTGA come from the germline V gene. The CDR3 has 13 amino acids. V lost 5 bases to trimming and J lost 10 bases, with 15 bases between them. The CDR3 DNA reads as TGTGCCAGCAGCCCCCCGGGTATCGGGGAGCAGTTCTTC. It is translated as CASSPPGIGEQFF.

This chain connects TRBV6-1 to TRBJ2-2, with 7 bases lining up with TRBD1. CDR1 MNHNS and CDR2 SASEGT come from the germline V gene. Germline trimming cut 1 base from V and 1 base from J; bases unmatched to any gene: 6. The CDR3 runs 17 residues. The CDR3 DNA reads as TGTGCCAGCAGTGAAGTTGGAACAGGGGTGAACACCGGGGAGCTGTTTTTT. It yields the protein CASSEVGTGVNTGELFF.

This chain uses TRBV29-1 with TRBJ2-1, with 9 bases that match TRBD2. Trimming took 6 bases from V and 8 from J; bases not matched to a gene: 14. The CDR3 totals 15 residues. In germline, CDR1 is SQVTM, CDR2 ANQGSEA. CDR3 protein: CSVNPGTSLFDEQFF. In DNA, the CDR3 is TGCAGCGTCAACCCCGGGACTAGCCTGTTCGATGAGCAGTTCTTC.

The V and J genes are TRBV5-1 and TRBJ2-5; a weak D match, TRBD2 (5 bases). The CDR3 length is 13 residues. CDR1 and CDR2 from the germline V gene are SGHRS and YFSETQ. V was trimmed by 5 bases and J by 5 bases, leaving 13 bases between them. The CDR3: CASRPRDSETQYF. The CDR3 DNA is TGCGCCAGCAGACCGAGGGATTCTGAGACCCAGTACTTC. Full variable domain (remainder filled in from reference TRBV5-1 and TRBJ2-5): KAGVTQTPRYLIKTRGQQVTLSCSPISGHRSVSWYQQTPGQGLQFLFEYFSETQRNKGNFPGRFSGRQFSNSRSEMNVSTLELGDSALYLCASRPRDSETQYFGPGTRLLVL.

The V gene is TRBV6-2 or TRBV6-3, the J gene TRBJ2-1, with D perhaps TRBD2 (6 bases). The CDR3 extends over 14 amino acids. Germline CDR1 and CDR2: MNHEY and SVGEGT. Trimming cost V 4 bases and J 5 bases, with 12 bases left between them. The CDR3 reads CASSFAGLNNEQFF. The CDR3 nucleotides read TGTGCCAGCAGTTTTGCGGGGCTAAACAATGAGCAGTTCTTC.

The chain couples TRBV27 to TRBJ2-5; weak D call: TRBD2 (5 bases). Germline values: CDR1 MNHEY, CDR2 SMNVEV (reference sequence). This CDR3 comprises 14 residues. V gave up 0 bases and J gave up 2 bases, with 7 bases separating them. CDR3 in DNA: TGTGCCAGCAGTTTATCGGAGGAACAAGAGACCCAGTACTTC. Encoded protein: CASSLSEEQETQYF.

The rearrangement uses TRBV11-2 and TRBJ1-1; 11 bases are shared with TRBD1. This CDR3 comprises 15 residues. Germline V gene data show CDR1 as SGHAT and CDR2 as FQNNGV. V was clipped by 3 bases and J by 4 bases; unmatched bases: 4. The CDR3 bases are TGTGCCAGCAGCTTGGGGGGGACAGGGGGCACTGAAGCTTTCTTT. This codes for CASSLGGTGGTEAFF.

The chain employs TRBV5-5 and TRBJ1-1, with D tentatively TRBD1 (5 bases). The CDR3 has 15 amino acids. Germline V CDR1 and CDR2: SGHKS, YYEKEE (reference sequence). The V end lost 0 bases, the J end lost 0 bases, and 9 bases lay between the germline ends. CDR3 amino acids: CASSLGAGMNTEAFF. The CDR3 bases are TGTGCCAGCAGCTTGGGGGCAGGGATGAACACTGAAGCTTTCTTT.